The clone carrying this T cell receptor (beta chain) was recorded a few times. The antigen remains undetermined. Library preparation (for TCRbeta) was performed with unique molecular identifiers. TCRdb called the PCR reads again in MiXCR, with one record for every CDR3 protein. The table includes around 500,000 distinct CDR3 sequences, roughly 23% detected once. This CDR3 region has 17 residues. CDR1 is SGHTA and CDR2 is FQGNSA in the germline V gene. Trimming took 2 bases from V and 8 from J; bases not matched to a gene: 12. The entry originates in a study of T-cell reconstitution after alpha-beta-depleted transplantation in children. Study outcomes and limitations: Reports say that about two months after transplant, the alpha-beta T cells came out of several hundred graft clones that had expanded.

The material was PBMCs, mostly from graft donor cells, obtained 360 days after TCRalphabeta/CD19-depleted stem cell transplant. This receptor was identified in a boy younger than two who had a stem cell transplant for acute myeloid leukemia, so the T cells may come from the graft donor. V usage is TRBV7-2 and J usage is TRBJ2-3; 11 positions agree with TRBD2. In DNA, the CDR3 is TGTGCCAGCAGCTTATTAGCGGGGGGGCCATTGATTGTTACGCAGTATTTT. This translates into CASSLLAGGPLIVTQYF.